Shown below are 16 T cell receptor beta chains from a single sample sequenced in a study of cytomegalovirus exposure and HLA in healthy donors. 13 Jbeta primers and 60 Vbeta primers were used for the PCR. Here immunoSEQ multiplex PCR was the method, and the copy in TCRdb shows in-frame clones only, minus some. The repertoire table contains approximately 120,000 clones. Sequenced sample: PBMCs. The receptors were gathered from a woman aged 55 to 70 in good health and CMV-seronegative.

The rearrangement joins TRBV19 to TRBJ2-2; 8 bases line up with TRBD1. This CDR3 has 16 amino acids. Germline loops: CDR1 LNHDA, CDR2 SQIVND (reference sequence). Trimming took 2 bases from V and 5 from J; bases not matched to a gene: 7. In DNA form, the CDR3 reads TGTGCCAGTAGTATATTCAGGGGGCAGGGGACCGGGGAGCTGTTTTTT. This sequence encodes CASSIFRGQGTGELFF.

The J gene is TRBJ1-3, the V gene TRBV6-5; D ambiguous. V was clipped by 9 bases and J by 0 bases, with 12 bases between them. Germline V gives CDR1 MNHEY, CDR2 SVGAGI. CDR3 length: 14 amino acids. The CDR3 DNA sequence: TGTGCCAGTCACTCAGGCCTCTCTGGAAACACCATATATTTT. It is translated as CASHSGLSGNTIYF.

About this clone itself: Within the sample, other DNA sequences also encode this same CDR3. This chain's CDR3 is CASSLVPNQPQHF. The CDR3 region has the DNA TGCGCCAGCAGCTTGGTCCCTAATCAGCCCCAGCATTTT. This sequence joins TRBV5-1 and TRBJ1-5; D uncertain. CDR1 is SGHRS and CDR2 is YFSETQ in the germline V gene. This CDR3 has 13 residues. V was trimmed by 0 bases and J by 4 bases, leaving 5 bases between them.

CDR3 region: CASRQTPGHNEQFF. In nucleotides, the CDR3 is TGTGCCAGCAGACAAACTCCAGGTCACAATGAGCAGTTCTTC. V is TRBV28 and J is TRBJ2-1; the D is unclear. In germline, CDR1 is MDHEN, CDR2 SYDVKM. Trimming pared 6 bases from V and 5 bases from J, leaving 14 bases between. The CDR3 covers 14 residues.

The chain links TRBV5-1 to TRBJ1-1; TRBD1 agrees at 8 bases. Germline assignment: CDR1 SGHRS and CDR2 YFSETQ. The CDR3 spans 14 residues. After removal of 3 bases from V and 6 bases from J, the junction contained 7 bases not matched to a gene. In DNA, the CDR3 is TGCGCCAGCAGCTCACAGGGGGTAATATCTGAAGCTTTCTTT. Translated: CASSSQGVISEAFF.

This chain connects TRBV5-1 to TRBJ2-2, with D tentatively TRBD2 (5 bases). Trimming removed 2 bases from V and 4 bases from J, with 12 bases in between. Germline values: CDR1 SGHRS, CDR2 YFSETQ. The CDR3 spans 15 residues. As DNA, the CDR3 is TGCGCCAGCAGCTTAGCCGGAGGTGGCACCGGGGAGCTGTTTTTT. Translated: CASSLAGGGTGELFF.

The chain carries TRBV2 and TRBJ1-2; TRBD1 might be the D (5 bases). Germline V gives CDR1 SNHLY, CDR2 FYNNEI. The V gene lost 3 bases and the J gene lost 1 base, with 12 bases spanning the gap. CDR3 size: 15 residues. CDR3 coding DNA: TGTGCCAGCAGTGACAATCCCAGGGTTAACTATGGCTACACCTTC. Residues: CASSDNPRVNYGYTF.

The V call is TRBV28, the J call TRBJ2-1; 7 bases align to TRBD1. After removal of 5 bases from V and 9 bases from J, the junction contained 4 bases not matched to a gene. This CDR3 has 12 amino acids. CDR1 is MDHEN and CDR2 is SYDVKM in the germline V gene. The CDR3 loop reads CASSIQGTEQFF. For the CDR3, the DNA is TGTGCCAGCAGTATACAGGGGACTGAGCAGTTCTTC. Filled out from reference TRBV28 and TRBJ2-1, the complete variable domain reads DVKVTQSSRYLVKRTGEKVFLECVQDMDHENMFWYRQDPGLGLRLIYFSYDVKMKEKGDIPEGYSVSREKKERFSLILESASTNQTSMYLCASSIQGTEQFFGPGTRLTVL.

In DNA, the CDR3 is TGTGCCAGCAGCTTGCTAGCGGGAGGGCCTGGGGGACGGGAGCTGTTTTTT. As protein: CASSLLAGGPGGRELFF. This chain uses TRBV5-6 with TRBJ2-2, with 12 bases aligning to TRBD2. The germline V gene has CDR1 SGHDT and CDR2 YYEEEE. With V trimmed by 1 base and J by 9 bases, 10 bases remained unmatched. This CDR3 comprises 17 residues.

The CDR3 protein is CSARERETQYF. The CDR3 nucleotides read TGCAGTGCTAGAGAGCGTGAGACCCAGTACTTC. This chain connects TRBV20-1 to TRBJ2-5; D ambiguous. Trimming stripped 0 bases from V and 5 bases from J, with 4 bases between. Germline CDR1 reads DFQATT; CDR2 reads SNEGSKA (reference sequence). The CDR3 is made up of 11 amino acids.

This chain joins TRBV6-4 and TRBJ2-3, with D unresolved. The CDR3 sequence is 14 residues long. CDR1 and CDR2 (germline): MRHNA, SNTAGT. The V gene lost 2 bases and the J gene lost 2 bases, with 8 bases spanning the gap. This CDR3 reads CASSDEQATDTQYF. The CDR3 coding sequence is TGTGCCAGCAGTGACGAGCAGGCCACAGATACGCAGTATTTT.

V and J are TRBV5-1 and TRBJ2-1; TRBD2 matches at 12 bases. The V segment lost 4 bases and the J segment 9 bases; nucleotides outside the gene matches: 8. This CDR3 comprises 15 residues. Germline-derived CDR1 and CDR2 are SGHRS and YFSETQ. The CDR3 here is CASSPRLAGDREQFF. CDR3 DNA: TGCGCCAGCAGCCCAAGACTAGCGGGAGATCGTGAGCAGTTCTTC.

The rearrangement links TRBV2 to TRBJ2-5; TRBD2 agrees at 11 bases. With the DNA end fitting TRBJ2-7 better, the J assignment may be wrong. Germline CDR1 reads SNHLY; CDR2 reads FYNNEI. CDR3 length equals 14 residues. CDR3 in amino acids: CASTLAGAHYEQYF. The CDR3 nucleotides are TGTGCCAGTACACTAGCGGGAGCCCACTACGAGCAGTACTTC.

CDR3 protein: CASSERPGGPYGYTF. Written as DNA, the CDR3 is TGTGCCAGCAGTGAGCGTCCAGGGGGCCCCTATGGCTACACCTTC. The chain is built from TRBV6-4 and TRBJ1-2; 8 bases agree with TRBD1. The V segment lost 3 bases and the J segment 4 bases; nucleotides outside the gene matches: 7. This CDR3 is built from 15 residues. Germline V CDR1 and CDR2: MRHNA, SNTAGT.

V gene TRBV4-2 combines with J gene TRBJ2-2; 9 nucleotides align to TRBD2. Trimming took 1 base from V and 0 from J; bases not matched to a gene: 9. The CDR3 has 19 residues. Looked up from germline, CDR1 is LGHNA and CDR2 is YNFKEQ. The CDR3 protein is CASSQVGGSGGSNTGELFF. DNA for the CDR3: TGTGCCAGCAGCCAAGTGGGAGGCAGCGGGGGGTCGAACACCGGGGAGCTGTTTTTT.

V is TRBV28 and J is TRBJ2-5, with TRBD1 as a possible D gene (6 bases). V was shortened by 5 bases and J by 2 bases, with 21 bases between the two germline ends. Germline lookup yields CDR1 MDHEN and CDR2 SYDVKM. The CDR3 runs to 17 residues. The CDR3 DNA is TGTGCCAGCAGTCCGTATCGGTCAGGGGCTGGACAAGAGACCCAGTACTTC. The encoded protein is CASSPYRSGAGQETQYF.